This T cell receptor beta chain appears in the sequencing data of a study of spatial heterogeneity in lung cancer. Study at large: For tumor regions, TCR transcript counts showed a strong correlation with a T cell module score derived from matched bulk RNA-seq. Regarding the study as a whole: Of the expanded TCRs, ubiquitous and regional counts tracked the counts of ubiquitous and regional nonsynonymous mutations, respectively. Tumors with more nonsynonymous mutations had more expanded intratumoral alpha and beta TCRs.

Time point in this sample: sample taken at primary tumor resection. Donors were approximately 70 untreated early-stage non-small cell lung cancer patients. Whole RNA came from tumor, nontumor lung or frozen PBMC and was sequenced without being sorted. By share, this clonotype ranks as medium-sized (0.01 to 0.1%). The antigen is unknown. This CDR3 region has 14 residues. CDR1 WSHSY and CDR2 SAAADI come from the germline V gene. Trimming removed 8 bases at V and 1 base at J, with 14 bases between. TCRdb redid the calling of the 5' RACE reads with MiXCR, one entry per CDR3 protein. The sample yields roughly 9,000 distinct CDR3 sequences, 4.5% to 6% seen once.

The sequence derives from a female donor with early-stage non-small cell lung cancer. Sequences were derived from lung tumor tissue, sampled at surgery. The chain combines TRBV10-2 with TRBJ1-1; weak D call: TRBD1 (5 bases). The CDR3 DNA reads TGCGCCAGCCGGGATGGACACGAGAACACTGAAGCTTTCTTT. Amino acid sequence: CASRDGHENTEAFF.